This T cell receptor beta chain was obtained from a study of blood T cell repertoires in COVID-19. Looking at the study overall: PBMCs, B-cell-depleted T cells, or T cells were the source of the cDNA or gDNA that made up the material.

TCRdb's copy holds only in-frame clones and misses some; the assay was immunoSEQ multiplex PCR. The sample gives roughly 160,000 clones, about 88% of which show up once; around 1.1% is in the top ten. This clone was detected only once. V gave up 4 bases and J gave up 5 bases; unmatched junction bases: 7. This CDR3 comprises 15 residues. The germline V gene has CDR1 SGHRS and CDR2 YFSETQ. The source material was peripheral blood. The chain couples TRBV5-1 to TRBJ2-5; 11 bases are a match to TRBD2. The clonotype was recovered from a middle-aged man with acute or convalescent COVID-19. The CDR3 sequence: CASSATTSGKETQYF. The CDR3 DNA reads TGCGCCAGCAGCGCAACGACTAGCGGGAAGGAGACCCAGTACTTC.